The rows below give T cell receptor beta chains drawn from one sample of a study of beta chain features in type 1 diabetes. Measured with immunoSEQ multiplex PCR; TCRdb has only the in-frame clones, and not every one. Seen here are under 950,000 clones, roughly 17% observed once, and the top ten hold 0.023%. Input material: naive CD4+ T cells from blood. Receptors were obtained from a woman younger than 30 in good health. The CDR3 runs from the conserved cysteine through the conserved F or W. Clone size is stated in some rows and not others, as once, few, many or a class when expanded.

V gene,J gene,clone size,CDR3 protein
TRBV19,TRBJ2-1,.,CASSSRGPKGRGYNEQFF
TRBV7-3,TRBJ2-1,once,CASSPSAGGNNEQFF
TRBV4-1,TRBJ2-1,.,CASSQRVGAPVNEQFF
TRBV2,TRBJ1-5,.,CASRNEADQPQHF
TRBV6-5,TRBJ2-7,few,CASSYGERSEQYF
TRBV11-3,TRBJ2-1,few,CASRSTGLALYNEQFF
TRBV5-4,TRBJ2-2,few,CASRTGGIGELFF
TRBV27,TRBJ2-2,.,CASSPRIWNTGELFF
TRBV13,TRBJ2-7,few,CASSVYLRGTYEQYF
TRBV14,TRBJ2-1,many,CASSVSGSRSNEQFF
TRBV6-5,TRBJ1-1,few,CASHRGQGTTEAFF
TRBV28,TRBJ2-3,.,CASSLSNTQYF
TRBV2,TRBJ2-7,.,CARGTYPYEQYF
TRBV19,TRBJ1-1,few,CASSTGHQNTEAFF
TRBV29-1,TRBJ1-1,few,CSVERTGLDTEAFF
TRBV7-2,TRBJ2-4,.,CASSLGLGVAKNIQYF
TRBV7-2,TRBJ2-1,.,CASSRTGANSYNEQFF
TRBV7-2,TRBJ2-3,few,CASSPGLAGGSDTQYF
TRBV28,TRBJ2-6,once,CASSELGGTGANVLTF
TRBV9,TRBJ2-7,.,CASTRDAASSYEQYF
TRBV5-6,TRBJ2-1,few,CASSLTGGEQFF
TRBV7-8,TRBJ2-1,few,CASSWRGLAGERNEQFF